The present TCR beta chain was sequenced within a study of shared clonotypes between healthy human individuals. Assay runs were performed at deep level. Over several immunoSEQ plates, each subset's genomic DNA was distributed in even portions. Sequencing used immunoSEQ multiplex PCR; TCRdb keeps in-frame clones, though not all of them. The sample lists fewer than 700,000 clones, around three quarters seen once, with 9.5% to 15% in the top ten. This CDR3 is 15 amino acids long. Germline trimming cut 4 bases from V and 4 bases from J; bases unmatched to any gene: 7. Germline assignment: CDR1 MGHRA and CDR2 YSYEKL. Study outcomes and limitations: Genetic and exposure-history diversity was limited by the few donors.

In regard to this clone: What it recognizes is unknown.

The TCR was taken from a middle-aged woman in good health. Some clones in this sample may be carry-over from other donors' samples. The V call is TRBV4-1, the J call TRBJ2-3; 8 positions match TRBD2. The sequencing sample was made of PBMCs. CDR3 nucleotide sequence: TGCGCCAGCAGCCGATTAGCGGGAACCTCAGATACGCAGTATTTT. This codes for CASSRLAGTSDTQYF.